The 11 T cell receptor beta chains given below trace back to one sample, sequenced in a study of identical twins. One entry per CDR3 protein results from TCRdb running MiXCR on the 5' RACE reads. The sample has more than 250,000 distinct CDR3 sequences; under 9% are singletons. Another study also made use of these data, one on yellow fever vaccine responses in identical twins.

The sequenced sample was memory (CD45RO+) T cells sorted from blood. The receptors were sampled from a woman between 18 and 30 years old in good health.

This clonotype was recorded at least ten times. V gene TRBV11-2 combines with J gene TRBJ2-3, with 10 bases matching TRBD2. Trimming took 5 bases from V and 6 from J; bases not matched to a gene: 8. The CDR3 consists of 15 residues. Germline assignment: CDR1 SGHAT and CDR2 FQNNGV. CDR3 coding DNA: TGTGCCAGCAGCCAACAGCGGGGGGGTCCCGATACGCAGTATTTT. As protein: CASSQQRGGPDTQYF.

At least ten counts were recorded for this clonotype. This chain uses TRBV12-3 or TRBV12-4 with TRBJ1-2; 8 nucleotides align to TRBD1. CDR3 length: 14 amino acids. J gave up 7 bases and V 6 bases, and 10 bases lay outside the gene matches. The CDR3 region is CASSGQGDLGGYTF. CDR3 DNA sequence: TGTGCCAGCAGCGGACAGGGAGACCTAGGTGGCTACACCTTC.

This clonotype showed up just a few times. V usage is TRBV28 and J usage is TRBJ1-2, with a possible D match to TRBD1 (6 bases). Germline V gene sequence: CDR1 MDHEN, CDR2 SYDVKM. The CDR3 runs to 14 residues. V dropped 4 bases and J dropped 3 bases, with 12 bases sitting between them. The DNA for the CDR3 is TGTGCCAGCAGTTCCCAGGGGTCGCACTATGGCTACACCTTC. As protein: CASSSQGSHYGYTF.

This clonotype occurred many times. The rearrangement links TRBV3-1 to TRBJ2-7; TRBD1 matches 7 bases. The CDR3 consists of 15 residues. CDR1 is LGHDT, CDR2 YNNKEL, per germline (reference sequence). The V segment lost 3 bases and the J segment 3 bases; nucleotides outside the gene matches: 8. The CDR3 DNA reads TGTGCCAGCAGCCACACCGGGACAGACTACTACGAGCAGTACTTC. Encoded protein: CASSHTGTDYYEQYF.

The genes are TRBV9 and TRBJ2-1; 7 bases map to TRBD2. J lost 1 base, V lost 7 bases, and 2 bases had no gene match. Germline V gives CDR1 SGDLS, CDR2 YYNGEE. The CDR3 is 13 residues long. The CDR3 sequence is CASGTISYNEQFF. CDR3 nucleotides: TGTGCCAGCGGGACTATATCCTACAATGAGCAGTTCTTC.

The genes are TRBV25-1 and TRBJ2-3; D unclear. The ends were cut back, 1 base at V and 5 bases at J, with 7 bases in the middle. CDR3 length: 13 residues. The germline V gene has CDR1 MGHDK and CDR2 SYGVNS. This chain's CDR3 is CASSEFNQDTQYF. The CDR3 coding sequence is TGTGCCAGCAGTGAATTCAACCAAGATACGCAGTATTTT.

The chain has TRBV10-2 and TRBJ2-2; 10 bases match TRBD2. Looked up from germline, CDR1 is WSHSY and CDR2 is SAAADI. V dropped 6 bases and J dropped 9; count of bases not matched to a gene: 7. This CDR3 region has 14 residues. The CDR3 DNA follows: TGCGCCAGCAGGAGCGGGGGGGGAGCCCGGGAGCTGTTTTTT. Its protein is CASRSGGGARELFF.

This clonotype was counted at least ten times. V is TRBV5-1 and J is TRBJ2-2, with D tentatively TRBD2 (5 bases). The CDR3 contains 19 residues. Germline CDR1 and CDR2: SGHRS and YFSETQ. V was shortened by 0 bases and J by 2 bases, with 20 bases between the two germline ends. DNA of the CDR3: TGCGCCAGCAGCTTGGATGGCGGACTTACATTTTCTAACACCGGGGAGCTGTTTTTT. Its translation is CASSLDGGLTFSNTGELFF.

This clonotype was observed at least ten times. The rearrangement uses TRBV5-1 and TRBJ2-2; 12 nucleotides match TRBD1. The CDR3 is 17 residues long. The ends lost 4 bases at V and 4 bases at J; junction bases unmatched: 8. Germline assignment: CDR1 SGHRS and CDR2 YFSETQ. CDR3 sequence: CASSLGTGGLTTGELFF. In DNA, the CDR3 is TGCGCCAGCAGCCTGGGGACAGGGGGCTTGACCACCGGGGAGCTGTTTTTT.

This clonotype was detected only a few times. This chain joins TRBV7-9 and TRBJ2-1; 8 bases align to TRBD1. V lost 2 bases, J lost 8 bases, and 5 bases stayed unmatched. The CDR3 has 14 residues. The germline V gene encodes CDR1 SEHNR and CDR2 FQNEAQ (reference sequence). The CDR3 nucleotides are TGTGCCAGCAGCTTACAGGGGGCAGGAGATGAGCAGTTCTTC. This encodes CASSLQGAGDEQFF.

This clonotype was recorded at least ten times. The gene calls are TRBV25-1 and TRBJ1-4; possibly TRBD1 for D (5 bases). V gave up 2 bases and J gave up 4 bases, with 14 bases separating them. Germline V CDR1 and CDR2: MGHDK, SYGVNS. This CDR3 comprises 16 residues. This CDR3 is CASSEASAGLNEKLFF. CDR3 nucleotide sequence: TGTGCCAGCAGTGAAGCCTCGGCAGGGCTTAATGAAAAACTGTTTTTT.